This TCR beta chain was obtained from a study of CD8+ T cells in alopecia areata. This clone was counted only a few times. The gene symbols are mouse symbols. With the read ending 3 residues before the CDR3 end, the germline J gene is used to fill in that end. The pooled cutaneous lymph node cells were sorted using several markers (CD4, CD8alpha, NKG2D, NKG2ACE and others). This CDR3 has 15 residues. The germline gives CDR1 GKSSPN, CDR2 SITVG. The V gene end was trimmed by 3 bases and the J gene end by 2 bases; junction bases not matched to a gene: 1. Investigators isolated RNA and reverse transcribed it into cDNA to act as the sequencing template. Here immunoSEQ multiplex PCR was the method, and the copy in TCRdb shows in-frame clones only, minus some. Altogether about 270,000 clones were found in the sample, and no singletons occur.

This sequence was found in a C3H/HeJ mouse with alopecia areata. MHC haplotype of the strain: H2-k. The sequencing sample was made of CD4+ T cells sorted from a lymph node. V is TRBV31 and J is TRBJ1-6; TRBD1 aligns across 10 bases. TRBJ1-6 counts as an open reading frame of uncertain function. Incomplete CDR3 DNA: TGTGCCTGGAGGACAGGGGGCCCCTATAATTCGCCC. Its protein is CAWRTGGPYNSP. The entire CDR3 protein reads CAWRTGGPYNSPLYF.